What follows describes a single T cell receptor (beta chain). In the same sample, other DNA sequences code for this CDR3. This specimen belongs to a study of cytomegalovirus exposure and HLA in healthy donors. Trimming removed 2 bases from V and 1 base from J, with 8 bases in between. CDR3 length: 14 amino acids. The germline gives CDR1 MNHEY, CDR2 SVGAGI. PCR was performed using 60 Vbeta and 13 Jbeta primers. The repertoire was sequenced with immunoSEQ multiplex PCR; TCRdb's copy has only in-frame clones and lacks some. The table records 110,000 or so clones, around 77% of them present only once. The TCR was taken from a man aged 50 to 60 in good health and CMV-seropositive. The specimen sequenced was PBMCs. The rearrangement joins TRBV6-5 to TRBJ2-5; D perhaps matches TRBD2 (6 bases). The CDR3 loop reads CASSYGGTQETQYF. The DNA of the CDR3 is TGTGCCAGCAGTTACGGCGGGACCCAAGAGACCCAGTACTTC.